The 21 T cell receptor beta chains below come from one sample, sequenced in a study of lymphopenia after photon versus proton radiotherapy (dated by TCRdb to 2018 to 2020). The library was made by the immunoSEQ multiplex PCR assay. TCRdb limited this immuneACCESS table to in-frame rearrangements with V and J called. A share of clones is missing; checked studies link under half to unresolved V genes, and the rest is unexplained. The sample table contains under 20,000 clones; only one count was recorded for approximately 90% of them. Roughly 6.6% of the sample belongs to the ten largest clones. The sequencing here drew on peripheral blood, taken from a patient treated with photon-based radiotherapy. These receptors were taken from a man aged 60-69 years with pancreatic cancer.

The genes are TRBV7-9 and TRBJ1-2; D possibly corresponds to TRBD1 (6 bases). The V gene lost 2 bases and the J gene lost 4 bases, with 17 bases spanning the gap. Germline V gene sequence: CDR1 SEHNR, CDR2 FQNEAQ (reference sequence). The CDR3 totals 16 residues. This CDR3 is CASSLQHQGRGYGYTF. CDR3 nucleotides: TGTGCCAGCAGCTTACAGCACCAAGGCAGGGGCTATGGCTACACCTTC.

The chain recombines TRBV19 with TRBJ1-3; D not resolved. In germline, CDR1 is LNHDA, CDR2 SQIVND (reference sequence). This CDR3 spans 12 amino acids. Trimming shortened V by 10 bases and J by 3 bases, and 10 bases separated the two germline ends. This CDR3 is CATWRFGNTIYF. For the CDR3, the DNA is TGTGCCACGTGGAGGTTTGGAAACACCATATATTTT.

CDR3 protein: CASSDTDRNTEAFF. As DNA, the CDR3 is TGTGCCAGCAGTGATACGGACAGGAACACTGAAGCTTTCTTT. The V gene is TRBV6-4, the J gene TRBJ1-1, with a tentative D call TRBD1 (6 bases). The V end lost 3 bases, the J end lost 1 base, and 9 bases lay between the germline ends. Germline V gene lookup returns CDR1 MRHNA and CDR2 SNTAGT. This CDR3 comprises 14 residues.

The rearrangement links TRBV5-5 to TRBJ2-2; D perhaps matches TRBD1 (6 bases). CDR3 length: 15 residues. Per the germline V gene, CDR1 is SGHKS and CDR2 is YYEKEE (reference sequence). V was shortened by 3 bases and J by 0 bases, with 9 bases between the two germline ends. The DNA of the CDR3 is TGTGCCAGCAGCTCACGGACAGCGAACACCGGGGAGCTGTTTTTT. It codes for CASSSRTANTGELFF.

This sequence joins TRBV5-1 and TRBJ2-5, with 9 bases aligning to TRBD2. V was pared by 2 bases and J by 5 bases, with 4 bases of the junction left unmatched. Per the germline V gene, CDR1 is SGHRS and CDR2 is YFSETQ. CDR3 size: 14 residues. CDR3: CASSFLAGEETQYF. The DNA of the CDR3 is TGCGCCAGCAGCTTTTTAGCGGGGGAGGAGACCCAGTACTTC.

The rearrangement uses TRBV15 and TRBJ2-1, with D tentatively TRBD1 or TRBD2 (5 bases each). The V gene's germline CDR1 is LNHNV and CDR2 YYDKDF (reference sequence). The V and J ends lost 7 bases and 6 bases respectively, with 13 bases between them. The CDR3 is 13 residues long. The CDR3 DNA follows: TGTGCCACCACACGGGGTGGGGGCAATGAGCAGTTCTTC. Its translation is CATTRGGGNEQFF.

The CDR3 here is CASSLTGDSYNEQFF. CDR3 nucleotide sequence: TGTGCCAGTAGCTTGACAGGGGACTCCTACAATGAGCAGTTCTTC. V and J are TRBV19 and TRBJ2-1, with 8 bases fitting TRBD1. V lost 6 bases to trimming and J lost 0 bases; unmatched junction nucleotides: 4. The CDR3 runs 15 residues. Germline values: CDR1 LNHDA, CDR2 SQIVND (reference sequence).

The CDR3 DNA is TGTGCCAGCAGCTTGGAGGGACAGGGTTATACACCCCTCCACTTT. It yields the protein CASSLEGQGYTPLHF. This chain connects TRBV5-4 to TRBJ1-6, with 9 positions matching TRBD1. The CDR3 spans 15 residues. Germline V gene data show CDR1 as SGHNT and CDR2 as YYREEE (reference sequence). The junction had 6 bases not matched to a gene; V was cut back by 0 bases and J by 11 bases.

This chain connects TRBV30 to TRBJ2-3; D uncertain. The CDR3 sequence is 14 residues long. Per the germline V gene, CDR1 is GTSNPN and CDR2 is SVGIG (reference sequence). CDR3 amino acids: CAHTKGTSTDTQYF. The CDR3 region has the DNA TGTGCACATACCAAAGGTACAAGCACAGATACGCAGTATTTT. Combining the CDR3 with reference TRBV30 and TRBJ2-3 gives the whole variable domain SQTIHQWPATLVQPVGSPLSLECTVEGTSNPNLYWYRQAAGRGLQLLFYSVGIGQISSEVPQNLSASRPQDRQFILSSKKLLLSDSGFYLCAHTKGTSTDTQYFGPGTRLTVL.

V is TRBV4-1 and J is TRBJ1-6; D gene unclear. The CDR3 spans 19 residues. CDR1 is MGHRA, CDR2 YSYEKL, per germline. Trimming left V 5 bases short and J 0 bases short, with 20 bases between. The CDR3 DNA sequence: TGCGCCAGCAGCGACAAGGCAGTCATGATAAGCTCCTATAATTCACCCCTCCACTTT. Its translation is CASSDKAVMISSYNSPLHF.

This chain links TRBV19 with TRBJ1-5; 7 bases are shared with TRBD1. The J segment lost 3 bases and the V segment lost 6 bases, leaving 5 bases of the junction unmatched. Germline V CDR1 and CDR2: LNHDA, SQIVND (reference sequence). This CDR3 has 14 amino acids. This CDR3 is CASRGGGTNQPQHF. The CDR3 DNA sequence: TGTGCCAGTAGGGGAGGGGGCACCAATCAGCCCCAGCATTTT.

V usage is TRBV19 and J usage is TRBJ2-1, with TRBD1 matching 10 bases. The CDR3 covers 16 residues. The V gene end was trimmed by 4 bases and the J gene end by 2 bases; junction bases not matched to a gene: 5. Germline lookup yields CDR1 LNHDA and CDR2 SQIVND (reference sequence). The CDR3 spells CASSKPGQGPYNEQFF. The CDR3 DNA follows: TGTGCCAGTAGTAAGCCGGGACAGGGGCCCTACAATGAGCAGTTCTTC.

Only one count was recorded for this clone. The chain is built from TRBV4-3 and TRBJ1-3; 8 bases agree with TRBD1. V was clipped by 0 bases and J by 4 bases; unmatched bases: 5. The CDR3 contains 16 residues. Germline V lookup: CDR1 LGHNA, CDR2 YSLEER. CDR3: CASSQETGAPGNTIYF. The CDR3 coding sequence is TGCGCCAGCAGCCAAGAGACAGGGGCCCCAGGAAACACCATATATTTT.

This clone was detected only once. The chain carries TRBV15 and TRBJ1-3, with D perhaps TRBD1 (6 bases). The germline V and J ends were trimmed by 5 bases and 0 bases, with 14 bases remaining between them. CDR3 length equals 16 residues. Germline V gives CDR1 LNHNV, CDR2 YYDKDF (reference sequence). CDR3 sequence: CATSGGGVRSGNTIYF. The CDR3 DNA is TGTGCCACCAGCGGGGGCGGGGTCCGCTCTGGAAACACCATATATTTT.

The table lists this clone with a count of one. The J gene is TRBJ1-4, the V gene TRBV5-6; 10 bases line up with TRBD1. With 3 bases clipped from V and 3 bases from J, the junction kept 5 bases outside the gene matches. CDR1 is SGHDT and CDR2 is YYEEEE in the germline V gene. The CDR3 has 16 residues. The CDR3 bases are TGTGCCAGCAGCTCATACGACAGGGGGCCTAATGAAAAACTGTTTTTT. Its protein product is CASSSYDRGPNEKLFF.

The CDR3 region is CAISEQLAYNEQFF. The CDR3 region has the DNA TGTGCCATCAGTGAGCAACTAGCGTACAATGAGCAGTTCTTC. The chain uses TRBV10-3 and TRBJ2-1; 7 nucleotides line up with TRBD2. The germline gives CDR1 ENHRY, CDR2 SYGVKD. This CDR3 spans 14 amino acids. Unmatched junction bases numbered 2, after V lost 2 bases and J lost 4 bases.

This chain joins TRBV5-1 and TRBJ1-5; no reliable D call. This CDR3 is 16 amino acids long. Deletions cut 0 bases from V and 0 bases from J, with 10 bases between. CDR1 SGHRS and CDR2 YFSETQ come from the germline V gene. The chain's CDR3 is CASSLVNTNSNQPQHF. CDR3 coding DNA: TGCGCCAGCAGCTTGGTAAACACAAATAGCAATCAGCCCCAGCATTTT.

J is TRBJ2-7 and V is TRBV11-1; 14 bases map to TRBD2. The ends lost 3 bases at V and 4 bases at J; junction bases unmatched: 2. CDR3 length equals 15 residues. Germline V gene lookup returns CDR1 SGHAT and CDR2 FQDESV (reference sequence). This chain's CDR3 is CASSLGLAGVYEQYF. The CDR3 DNA is TGTGCCAGCAGCTTGGGACTAGCGGGGGTTTACGAGCAGTACTTC.

A single count supports this clone. The chain links TRBV4-1 to TRBJ1-5; TRBD1 aligns across 8 bases. CDR3 size: 15 residues. Germline V CDR1 and CDR2: MGHRA, YSYEKL. V trimming: 3 bases; J trimming: 2 bases; junction bases outside the gene matches: 3. The DNA for the CDR3 is TGCGCCAGCAGCCAGGGGACAGGACGCAATCAGCCCCAGCATTTT. This translates into CASSQGTGRNQPQHF.

V gene TRBV7-9 combines with J gene TRBJ1-1; a weak D match, TRBD1 (5 bases). The V end was cut by 5 bases, the J end by 8 bases, with 15 bases between. The CDR3 is 13 residues long. CDR1 SEHNR and CDR2 FQNEAQ come from the germline V gene (reference sequence). The CDR3 protein is CASSRGPRMEAFF. Here the CDR3 DNA reads TGTGCCAGCAGCCGGGGACCCCGAATGGAAGCTTTCTTT.

This clone turned up a few times. Germline is not matched at one junction end, which may reflect a read error. The chain has TRBV7-8 and TRBJ1-2; TRBD1 matches 8 bases. Germline CDR1 is SGHVS and CDR2 is FQNEAQ. The CDR3 totals 13 residues. CDR3 region: CASSLADRDGYTF. CDR3 sequence (DNA): TGTGCCAGCAGCCTAGCGGACAGGGATGGCTACACCTTC.